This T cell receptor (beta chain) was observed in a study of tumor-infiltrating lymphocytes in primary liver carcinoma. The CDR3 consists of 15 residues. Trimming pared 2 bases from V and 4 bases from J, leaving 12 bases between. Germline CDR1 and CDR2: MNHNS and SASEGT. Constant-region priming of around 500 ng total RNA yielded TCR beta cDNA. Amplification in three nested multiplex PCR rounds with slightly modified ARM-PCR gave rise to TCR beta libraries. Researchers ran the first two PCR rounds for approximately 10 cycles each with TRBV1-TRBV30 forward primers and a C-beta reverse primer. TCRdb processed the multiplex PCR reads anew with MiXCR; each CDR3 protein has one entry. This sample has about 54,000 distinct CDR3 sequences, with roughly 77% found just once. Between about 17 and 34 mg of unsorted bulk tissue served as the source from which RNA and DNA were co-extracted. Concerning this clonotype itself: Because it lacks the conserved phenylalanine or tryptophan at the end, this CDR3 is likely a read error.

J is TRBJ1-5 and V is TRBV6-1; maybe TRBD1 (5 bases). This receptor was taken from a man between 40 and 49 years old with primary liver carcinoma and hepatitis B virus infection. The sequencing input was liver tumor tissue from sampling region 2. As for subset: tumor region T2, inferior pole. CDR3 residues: CASSESGTNNQPQHL. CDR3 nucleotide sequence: TGTGCCAGCAGTGAAAGTGGGACCAATAATCAGCCCCAGCATCTT.